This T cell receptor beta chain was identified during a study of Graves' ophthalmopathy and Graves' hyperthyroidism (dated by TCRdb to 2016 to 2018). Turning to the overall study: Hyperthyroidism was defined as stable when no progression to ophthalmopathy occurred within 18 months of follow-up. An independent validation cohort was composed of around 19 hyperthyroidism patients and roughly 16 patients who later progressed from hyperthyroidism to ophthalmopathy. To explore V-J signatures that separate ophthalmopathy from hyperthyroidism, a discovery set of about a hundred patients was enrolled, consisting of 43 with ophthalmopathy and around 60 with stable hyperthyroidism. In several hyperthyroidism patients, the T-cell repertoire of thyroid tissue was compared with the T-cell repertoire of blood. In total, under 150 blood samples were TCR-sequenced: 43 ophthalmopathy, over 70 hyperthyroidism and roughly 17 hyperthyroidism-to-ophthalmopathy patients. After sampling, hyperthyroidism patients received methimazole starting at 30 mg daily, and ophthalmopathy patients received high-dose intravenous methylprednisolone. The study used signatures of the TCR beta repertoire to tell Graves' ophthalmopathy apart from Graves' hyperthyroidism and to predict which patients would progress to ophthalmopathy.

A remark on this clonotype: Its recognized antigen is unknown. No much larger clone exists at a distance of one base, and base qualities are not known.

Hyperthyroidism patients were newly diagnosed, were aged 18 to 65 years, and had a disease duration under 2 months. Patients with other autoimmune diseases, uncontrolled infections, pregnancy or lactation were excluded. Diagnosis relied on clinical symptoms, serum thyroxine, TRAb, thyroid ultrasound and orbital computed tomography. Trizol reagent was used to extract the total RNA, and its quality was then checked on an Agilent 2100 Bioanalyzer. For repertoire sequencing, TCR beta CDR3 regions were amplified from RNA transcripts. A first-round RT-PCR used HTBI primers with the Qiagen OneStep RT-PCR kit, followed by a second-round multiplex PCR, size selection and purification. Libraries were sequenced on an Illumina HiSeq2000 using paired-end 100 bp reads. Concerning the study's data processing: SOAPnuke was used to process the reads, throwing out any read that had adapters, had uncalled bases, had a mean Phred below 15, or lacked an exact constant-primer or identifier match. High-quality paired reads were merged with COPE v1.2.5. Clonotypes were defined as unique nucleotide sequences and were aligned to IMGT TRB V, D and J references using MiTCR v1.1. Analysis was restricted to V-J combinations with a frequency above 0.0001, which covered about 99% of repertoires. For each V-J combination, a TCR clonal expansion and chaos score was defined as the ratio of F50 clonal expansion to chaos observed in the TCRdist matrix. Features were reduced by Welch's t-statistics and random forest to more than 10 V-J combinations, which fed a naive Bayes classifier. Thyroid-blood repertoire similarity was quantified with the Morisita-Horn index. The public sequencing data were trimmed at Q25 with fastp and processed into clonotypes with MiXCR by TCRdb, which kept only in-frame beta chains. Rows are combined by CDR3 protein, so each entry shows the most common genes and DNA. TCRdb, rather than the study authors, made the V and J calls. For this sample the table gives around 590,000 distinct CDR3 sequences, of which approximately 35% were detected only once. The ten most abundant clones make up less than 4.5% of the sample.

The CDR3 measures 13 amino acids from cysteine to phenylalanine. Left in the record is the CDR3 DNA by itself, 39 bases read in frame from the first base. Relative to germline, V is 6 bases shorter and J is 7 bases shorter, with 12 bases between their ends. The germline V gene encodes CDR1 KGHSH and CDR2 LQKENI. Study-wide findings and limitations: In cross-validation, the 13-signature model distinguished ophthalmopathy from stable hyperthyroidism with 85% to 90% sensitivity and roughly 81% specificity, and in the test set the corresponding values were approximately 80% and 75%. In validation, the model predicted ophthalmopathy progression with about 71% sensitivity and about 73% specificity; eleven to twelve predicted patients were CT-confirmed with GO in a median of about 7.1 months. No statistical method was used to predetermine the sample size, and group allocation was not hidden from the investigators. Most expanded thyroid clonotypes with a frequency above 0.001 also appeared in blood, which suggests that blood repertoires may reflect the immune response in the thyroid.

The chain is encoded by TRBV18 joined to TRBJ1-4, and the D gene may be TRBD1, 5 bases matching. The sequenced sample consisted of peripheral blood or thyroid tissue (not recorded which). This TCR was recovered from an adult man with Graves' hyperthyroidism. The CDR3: CASSVAGSEKLFF. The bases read TGTGCCAGCTCCGTCGCAGGGTCTGAAAAACTGTTTTTT.